Sequencing of this T cell receptor (beta chain) was carried out in a study of cytomegalovirus exposure and HLA in healthy donors. Study information: In an earlier analysis, around 100 million unique TCR beta sequences were found from some 170 million T cells.

PCR employed 60 Vbeta and 13 Jbeta primers. The assay was immunoSEQ multiplex PCR, and TCRdb's table has in-frame clones only and misses some. The sample records approximately 100,000 clones, roughly 74% being singletons. V dropped 4 bases and J dropped 9; count of bases not matched to a gene: 12. CDR1 is SEHNR, CDR2 FQNEAQ, per germline (reference sequence). This CDR3 contains 16 residues. Sequenced sample: PBMCs. The origin of this receptor is a woman between 40 and 55 years old in good health and CMV-seronegative. The chain couples TRBV7-9 to TRBJ2-1; 10 bases map to TRBD1. DNA for the CDR3: TGTGCCAGCAGCTCGAACCTAAAGGACAGGGGGATTGAGCAGTTCTTC. This gives the protein CASSSNLKDRGIEQFF.